Listed below are T cell receptor beta chains from one sample, sequenced in a study of T cell responses to AZD1222 COVID-19 vaccine. Profiling relied on immunoSEQ multiplex PCR, and the TCRdb table lists in-frame clones only, not all of them. The sample yields around 92,000 clones, over 75% seen once. Sequencing used peripheral blood, obtained on day 0 of AZD1222 vaccination. All receptors come from an adult in good health. Each CDR3 is given with its conserved first and last residue. D genes are given only for firm matches. Part of the rows lack a size; the others show once, few, many or a class for expanded clones.

clone_size | j_call | v_call | d_call | cdr3_aa | cdr3_nt
- | TRBJ1-2 | TRBV28 | - | CASSRGGSRGATYGYTF | TGTGCCAGCTCCAGAGGGGGATCCCGGGGGGCAACCTATGGCTACACCTTC
- | TRBJ2-2 | TRBV10-2 | - | CASGGMVGTGELFF | TGCGCCAGCGGAGGGATGGTAGGCACCGGGGAGCTGTTTTTT
- | TRBJ1-4 | TRBV3-1/TRBV3-2 | - | CASSQQTVNEKLFF | TGTGCCAGCAGCCAACAGACAGTTAATGAAAAACTGTTTTTT
- | TRBJ1-1 | TRBV7-9 | - | CASSGIRGSEAFF | TGTGCCAGCAGCGGCATAAGGGGGTCTGAAGCTTTCTTT
- | TRBJ2-7 | TRBV5-6 | TRBD1 | CASSVNRGTVSEQYF | TGTGCCAGCAGCGTGAACAGGGGGACGGTGAGCGAGCAGTACTTC
- | TRBJ2-7 | TRBV10-1 | - | CASSDGVSYEQYF | TGCGCCAGCAGTGACGGGGTCTCCTACGAGCAGTACTTC
- | TRBJ2-5 | TRBV19 | - | CASTPGSYQETQYF | TGTGCCAGTACCCCAGGGTCGTACCAAGAGACCCAGTACTTC
- | TRBJ2-3 | TRBV10-2 | TRBD1 | CTQPDRDNTDTQYF | TGCACTCAACCAGACAGGGACAACACAGATACGCAGTATTTT
- | TRBJ1-3 | TRBV30 | - | CAWANSGTGNTIYF | TGTGCCTGGGCCAACAGTGGAACGGGAAACACCATATATTTT
- | TRBJ2-1 | TRBV7-9 | - | CASRLGLATDYNEQFF | TGTGCCAGCAGACTAGGGTTGGCGACAGACTACAATGAGCAGTTCTTC
few | TRBJ1-5 | TRBV6-4 | - | CASSFFSRNQPQHF | TGTGCCAGCTCCTTCTTTTCTCGCAATCAGCCCCAGCATTTT
- | TRBJ1-2 | TRBV5-1 | - | CASSLAAGGLNYGYTF | TGCGCCAGCAGCTTGGCTGCGGGGGGGCTAAACTATGGCTACACCTTC
- | TRBJ2-2 | TRBV5-4 | TRBD1 | CASSFGTANTGELFF | TGTGCCAGCAGCTTCGGGACAGCGAACACCGGGGAGCTGTTTTTT
- | TRBJ2-7 | TRBV5-1 | - | CASSVSGTATYEQYF | TGCGCCAGCAGCGTCTCCGGGACGGCTACCTACGAGCAGTACTTC
- | TRBJ2-4 | TRBV5-6 | - | CASSLGPGQRVVQYF | TGTGCCAGCAGCTTGGGGCCGGGACAGCGGGTGGTTCAGTACTTC
- | TRBJ2-5 | TRBV2 | TRBD1 | CASRWTGLETQYF | TGTGCCAGCAGGTGGACAGGGCTGGAGACCCAGTACTTC
- | TRBJ2-1 | TRBV7-2 | - | CASSLRDFPEQFF | TGTGCCAGCAGCTTAAGGGACTTCCCCGAGCAGTTCTTC
- | TRBJ1-4 | TRBV5-1 | - | CASSLGGAVDPYEKLFF | TGCGCCAGCAGCTTGGGCGGTGCGGTGGACCCATATGAAAAACTGTTTTTT
once | TRBJ2-2 | TRBV14 | TRBD1 | CASSRTTGGNIAGELFF | TGTGCCAGCAGCCGAACGACAGGGGGGAATATCGCCGGGGAGCTGTTTTTT
- | TRBJ2-7 | TRBV7-2 | - | CASSLDPQDSYEQYF | TGTGCCAGCAGCTTAGACCCACAGGATTCCTACGAGCAGTACTTC
- | TRBJ1-5 | TRBV6-6 | - | CASSPRGNQPQHF | TGTGCCAGCAGCCCTAGGGGCAATCAGCCCCAGCATTTT
- | TRBJ1-5 | TRBV4-1 | - | CASSRGTQMRQPQHF | TGCGCCAGCAGCCGGGGGACTCAAATGAGACAGCCCCAGCATTTT
- | TRBJ1-1 | TRBV4-2 | TRBD1 | CASSQDRQGANTEAFF | TGTGCCAGCAGCCAAGATAGACAGGGGGCGAACACTGAAGCTTTCTTT
few | TRBJ2-1 | TRBV19 | TRBD2 | CATSGTSDYNEQFF | TGTGCCACTTCTGGGACTAGCGATTACAATGAGCAGTTCTTC
- | TRBJ1-5 | TRBV7-2 | - | CASSQTVTNQPQHF | TGTGCCAGCAGCCAGACAGTCACCAATCAGCCCCAGCATTTT
- | TRBJ1-2 | TRBV28 | - | CASRKANYGYTF | TGTGCCAGCAGGAAAGCTAACTATGGCTACACCTTC
- | TRBJ2-2 | TRBV13 | TRBD1 | CASSLEGTFRDRDTGELFF | TGTGCCAGCAGCTTAGAGGGAACTTTCCGGGACAGGGACACCGGGGAGCTGTTTTTT
once | TRBJ2-3 | TRBV28 | TRBD2 | CASSTSGRTDTQYF | TGTGCCAGCAGTACTAGCGGGAGAACAGATACGCAGTATTTT